This T cell receptor beta chain was identified in a study of blood T cell repertoires in COVID-19. Whole-study context: Researchers got acute and convalescent COVID-19 samples from the United States, Italy and Spain. The cDNA or gDNA used as material had been derived from T cells, B-cell-depleted T cells, or PBMCs.

The CDR3 has 13 residues. Germline V gene lookup returns CDR1 MNHEY and CDR2 SVGAGI. V shed 6 bases and J 6 bases; nucleotides not matched to a gene: 4. As originally analysed: How many nucleated cells were present was estimated from reference gene primer amplification. The data were produced by immunoSEQ multiplex PCR, yet TCRdb's version contains in-frame clones alone and is incomplete. V and J calls and clone size are as listed in that table; D and trimming were resolved from the DNA. The sample includes about 50,000 clones, 85% to 90% of them seen just once. This TCR came from a human donor in a cohort sampled during active COVID-19. The chain couples TRBV6-5 to TRBJ1-5; 8 nucleotides line up with TRBD1. Sequencing was carried out using peripheral blood. As DNA, the CDR3 is TGTGCCAGCAGGGACAGGGAGGTTCAGCCCCAGCATTTT. Protein: CASRDREVQPQHF.